The T cell receptor beta chain under discussion was sequenced for a study of blood T cell repertoires in COVID-19. Per the germline V gene, CDR1 is LGHDT and CDR2 is YNNKEL (reference sequence). CDR3 length equals 18 residues. After removal of 4 bases from V and 2 bases from J, the junction contained 6 bases not matched to a gene. Sequencing was performed with immunoSEQ multiplex PCR; in TCRdb, only in-frame clones are kept and a portion is missing. The sample holds fewer than 120,000 clones, approximately 90% seen once. The V gene is TRBV3-1 (or the pseudogene TRBV3-2), the J gene TRBJ2-3; 16 nucleotides align to TRBD2. Material: peripheral blood. The receptor's source is a human donor in a cohort sampled during active COVID-19. The CDR3 is CASSLGTSGGDYTDTQYF. The DNA for the CDR3 is TGTGCCAGCAGCCTCGGGACTAGCGGGGGGGATTACACAGATACGCAGTATTTT.